These 25 T cell receptor beta chains came from one sample sequenced in a study of blood T cell repertoires in COVID-19. Clones were sequenced by immunoSEQ multiplex PCR, and TCRdb holds only the in-frame ones, with some missing. The sample lists under 300,000 clones, 81% occurring once. Source material: peripheral blood. The receptors originated from a woman aged 55-70 years with active or convalescent COVID-19.

This chain joins TRBV5-1 and TRBJ2-2; 11 nucleotides align to TRBD2. CDR1 is SGHRS and CDR2 is YFSETQ in the germline V gene. V trimming: 5 bases; J trimming: 5 bases; junction bases outside the gene matches: 8. This CDR3 is 16 amino acids long. CDR3 coding DNA: TGCGCCAGCAGACCGGGACTAGCGGTGGTTACCGGGGAGCTGTTTTTT. Translating gives CASRPGLAVVTGELFF.

This rearrangement joins TRBV12-5 to TRBJ2-2; 8 nucleotides line up with TRBD2. In germline, CDR1 is LGHNT, CDR2 FRNRAP. The CDR3 is 15 residues long. The ends lost 0 bases at V and 3 bases at J; junction bases unmatched: 0. The CDR3 loop is CASGLVSGDTGELFF. CDR3 bases: TGTGCTAGTGGTTTGGTTAGCGGGGACACCGGGGAGCTGTTTTTT.

The gene calls are TRBV6-6 and TRBJ1-2; TRBD1 matches at 11 bases. With V trimmed by 5 bases and J by 4 bases, 12 bases remained unmatched. The CDR3 has 17 residues. Germline lookup yields CDR1 MNHNY and CDR2 SVGAGI (reference sequence). CDR3 sequence: CASSRRDRGIMAYGYTF. The CDR3 DNA follows: TGTGCCAGCAGTCGCCGGGACAGGGGGATAATGGCCTATGGCTACACCTTC.

The gene calls are TRBV21-1 and TRBJ2-7; the DNA was not compared with TRBD2, the D call given in the table. TRBV21-1 is labeled a pseudogene. The CDR3 spans 18 residues. CDR3 bases: TGTGCCAGCAGCAAGGAACAAAACGGGACTAGCGGGGGACACGAGCAGTACTTC. It encodes CASSKEQNGTSGGHEQYF.

V gene TRBV28 combines with J gene TRBJ2-1, with 9 bases lining up with TRBD1. Germline V gene data show CDR1 as MDHEN and CDR2 as SYDVKM. The CDR3 is 14 residues long. V was pared by 6 bases and J by 5 bases, with 5 bases of the junction left unmatched. Here the CDR3 reads CASSQTGGNNEQFF. The CDR3 DNA reads as TGTGCCAGCAGCCAAACAGGGGGCAACAATGAGCAGTTCTTC.

J is TRBJ2-7 and V is TRBV4-1, with D uncertain. Germline V gene sequence: CDR1 MGHRA, CDR2 YSYEKL. V was pared by 0 bases and J by 0 bases, with 12 bases between. This CDR3 has 16 residues. The CDR3: CASSQDQALYSYEQYF. The CDR3 DNA follows: TGCGCCAGCAGCCAAGATCAGGCCTTATACTCCTACGAGCAGTACTTC.

The chain combines TRBV7-9 with TRBJ2-5, with D possibly being TRBD2 (6 bases). There are 16 residues in the CDR3. Germline-derived CDR1 and CDR2 are SEHNR and FQNEAQ (reference sequence). Trimming took off 1 base at V and 2 bases at J, with 14 bases between the two ends. The CDR3 protein is CASSLGSGEAQETQYF. The CDR3 DNA follows: TGTGCCAGCAGCTTAGGTTCCGGGGAGGCACAAGAGACCCAGTACTTC.

The chain couples TRBV12-3 or TRBV12-4 to TRBJ1-2, with a weak D call TRBD1 (6 bases). V gave up 2 bases and J gave up 7 bases, with 11 bases separating them. The CDR3 runs to 13 residues. The CDR3 nucleotides read TGTGCCAGCAGTTTAAACAGGGTCCTTGGCTACACCTTC. The encoded protein is CASSLNRVLGYTF.

As to this clone: At the DNA level, this CDR3 is encoded by other sequences in the same sample as well. J is TRBJ2-5 and V is TRBV18; possibly TRBD2 for D (6 bases). Trimming left V 2 bases short and J 2 bases short, with 6 bases between. Germline CDR1 reads KGHSH; CDR2 reads LQKENI. The CDR3 runs 13 residues. In nucleotides, the CDR3 is TGTGCCAGCTCACCAGGAGGGCAAGAGACCCAGTACTTC. It is translated as CASSPGGQETQYF.

Regarding this clone: The same CDR3 arises from other DNA sequences in this sample as well. This chain connects TRBV3-1 (or the pseudogene TRBV3-2) to TRBJ2-2, with D maybe TRBD1 (6 bases). CDR3 length: 14 residues. Germline CDR1 LGHDT, CDR2 YNNKEL (reference sequence). Trimming pared 4 bases from V and 1 base from J, leaving 7 bases between. CDR3 region: CASSRGQNTGELFF. As DNA, the CDR3 is TGTGCCAGCAGCCGGGGACAGAACACCGGGGAGCTGTTTTTT.

This clone appeared a few times. V and J are TRBV9 and TRBJ2-3; 9 bases line up with TRBD2. CDR1 is SGDLS, CDR2 YYNGEE, per germline. The CDR3 has 15 amino acids. After removal of 4 bases from V and 2 bases from J, the junction contained 5 bases not matched to a gene. The CDR3 DNA sequence: TGTGCCAGCAGCTCATTAGCGGGGGCCACAGATACGCAGTATTTT. It translates to CASSSLAGATDTQYF.

V gene TRBV10-1 combines with J gene TRBJ2-1; 8 nucleotides agree with TRBD2. Germline lookup yields CDR1 WNHNN and CDR2 SYGVQD (reference sequence). The trim removed 8 bases at V and 8 bases at J, leaving 14 bases unmatched. The CDR3 runs 15 residues. This chain's CDR3 is CASSVELAGPYEQFF. CDR3 nucleotides: TGCGCCAGCTCCGTTGAATTAGCGGGGCCCTATGAGCAGTTCTTC.

The chain links TRBV6-5 to TRBJ1-2, with unresolved D. Germline CDR1 and CDR2: MNHEY and SVGAGI. V was cut by 8 bases and J by 4 bases, with 17 bases left in between. CDR3 length: 14 amino acids. CDR3 in amino acids: CASHESKFFYGYTF. The CDR3 DNA sequence: TGTGCCAGCCACGAGTCAAAGTTCTTCTATGGCTACACCTTC.

The chain links TRBV5-1 to TRBJ1-1; TRBD1 matches 12 bases. The CDR3 covers 17 residues. Germline V gives CDR1 SGHRS, CDR2 YFSETQ. The junction had 14 bases not matched to a gene; V was cut back by 4 bases and J by 7 bases. The CDR3 here is CASSLEGTGGLGGEAFF. Written as DNA, the CDR3 is TGCGCCAGCAGCCTGGAAGGGACAGGGGGCTTAGGGGGTGAAGCTTTCTTT.

The chain links TRBV15 to TRBJ1-1; D remains ambiguous. The V and J ends lost 0 bases and 0 bases respectively, with 8 bases between them. This CDR3 spans 15 amino acids. Germline values: CDR1 LNHNV, CDR2 YYDKDF (reference sequence). Here the CDR3 DNA reads TGTGCCACCAGCAGAGAGCACAGACTGAACACTGAAGCTTTCTTT. This codes for CATSREHRLNTEAFF.

The chain joins TRBV11-1 to TRBJ1-1, with 9 bases identical to TRBD1. Germline V CDR1 and CDR2: SGHAT, FQDESV (reference sequence). Germline trimming cut 0 bases from V and 0 bases from J; bases unmatched to any gene: 8. The CDR3 runs to 18 residues. The CDR3 nucleotides are TGTGCCAGCAGCTTAGCAGGGGACAGGGCGGGAGTGAACACTGAAGCTTTCTTT. Translating gives CASSLAGDRAGVNTEAFF.

The chain combines TRBV12-3 or TRBV12-4 with TRBJ2-2; no firm D call. There are 13 residues in the CDR3. V lost 8 bases and J lost 6, with 13 bases in between. In DNA, the CDR3 is TGTGCCAGCCTTGTTGCGTCCCCCGGGGAGCTGTTTTTT. It yields the protein CASLVASPGELFF.

The chain links TRBV12-3 or TRBV12-4 to TRBJ2-7, with 8 bases aligning to TRBD1. The length of the CDR3 is 13 residues. V lost 5 bases, J lost 7 bases, and 7 bases stayed unmatched. Written as DNA, the CDR3 is TGTGCCAGCAGTCTAGACAGGGGTGGTGAGCAGTACTTC. As protein: CASSLDRGGEQYF.

V and J are TRBV7-3 and TRBJ1-5; no clear D gene. The germline V gene has CDR1 SGHTA and CDR2 FQGTGA. CDR3 length equals 13 residues. V lost 2 bases, J lost 3 bases, and 5 bases lay in between. DNA of the CDR3: TGTGCCAGCAGCTTACAGGACAATCAGCCCCAGCATTTT. Amino acids: CASSLQDNQPQHF.

This clone showed up just once. J is TRBJ2-7 and V is TRBV5-8, with 7 bases identical to TRBD1. Germline V lookup: CDR1 SGHTS, CDR2 YDEGEE. The CDR3 length is 15 residues. With 5 bases clipped from V and 7 bases from J, the junction kept 15 bases outside the gene matches. Here the CDR3 reads CASRPPGQTSTEQYF. Written as DNA, the CDR3 is TGTGCCAGCAGGCCTCCGGGACAGACCTCGACGGAGCAGTACTTC.

This clone was seen a handful of times. The chain employs TRBV7-3 and TRBJ2-1; tentative D call: TRBD2 (6 bases). CDR3 size: 14 residues. V dropped 5 bases and J dropped 9 bases, with 17 bases sitting between them. Germline lookup yields CDR1 SGHTA and CDR2 FQGTGA. The CDR3 sequence: CASSPFREAGEQFF. CDR3 coding DNA: TGTGCCAGCAGCCCGTTCAGGGAAGCGGGTGAGCAGTTCTTC.

This clone was detected only a few times. The chain couples TRBV4-1 to TRBJ2-5; D gene ambiguous. Germline V gene sequence: CDR1 MGHRA, CDR2 YSYEKL. V gave up 4 bases and J gave up 1 base, with 13 bases separating them. This CDR3 spans 15 amino acids. The CDR3 reads CASSRQVGSQETQYF. Here the CDR3 DNA reads TGCGCCAGCAGCCGACAAGTTGGGTCCCAAGAGACCCAGTACTTC.

The gene calls are TRBV29-1 and TRBJ2-7; D is ambiguous. The CDR3 totals 11 residues. CDR1 is SQVTM, CDR2 ANQGSEA, per germline. V dropped 1 base and J dropped 6 bases, with 7 bases sitting between them. The CDR3 here is CSVEGGSEQYF. The CDR3 coding sequence is TGCAGCGTTGAAGGAGGCTCCGAGCAGTACTTC.

V and J are TRBV27 and TRBJ1-3, with D unclear. The CDR3 runs 13 residues. CDR1 is MNHEY, CDR2 SMNVEV, per germline (reference sequence). With 2 bases removed from V and 4 bases from J, the gap between germline ends came to 6 bases. In nucleotides, the CDR3 is TGTGCCAGCAGTTTAAAGCCCGGAAACACCATATATTTT. Translation gives CASSLKPGNTIYF.

This clone was counted a few times. This CDR3 reads CASSPGGDRSNSPLHF. Written as DNA, the CDR3 is TGTGCCAGCAGCCCCGGTGGGGACAGATCAAATTCACCCCTCCACTTT. This sequence joins TRBV11-2 and TRBJ1-6, with 7 bases identical to TRBD1. The germline V gene encodes CDR1 SGHAT and CDR2 FQNNGV. V lost 5 bases, J lost 7 bases, and 11 bases stayed unmatched. The CDR3 has 16 amino acids.